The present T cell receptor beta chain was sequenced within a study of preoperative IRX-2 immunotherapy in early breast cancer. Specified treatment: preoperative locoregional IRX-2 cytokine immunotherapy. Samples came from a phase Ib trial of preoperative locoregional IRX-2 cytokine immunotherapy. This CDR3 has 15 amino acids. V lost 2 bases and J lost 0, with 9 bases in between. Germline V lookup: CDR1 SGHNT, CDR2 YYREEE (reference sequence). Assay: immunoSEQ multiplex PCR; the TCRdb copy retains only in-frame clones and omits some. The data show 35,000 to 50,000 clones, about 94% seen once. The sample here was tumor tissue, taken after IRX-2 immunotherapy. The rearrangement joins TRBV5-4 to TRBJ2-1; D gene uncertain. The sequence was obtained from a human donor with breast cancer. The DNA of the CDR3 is TGTGCCAGCAGCTTAGCGCTGAGCTCCTACAATGAGCAGTTCTTC. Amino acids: CASSLALSSYNEQFF.